What follows is one T cell receptor (beta chain) and its context. Antigen unknown. The naive CD8 subset, CD45RO-negative cells positively selected for CCR7, excluded terminally differentiated effector memory CD45RA+ cells. This specimen belongs to a study of shared clonotypes between healthy human individuals. Study context: The plates for each donor numbered three CD4 naive, three CD4 memory, two CD8 naive and one CD8 memory. Study-wide results and limits: Roughly 4.6% of naive CD4 clonotypes were common to several donors.

Authors' processing steps: Quality scores were absent from the junction-only immunoSEQ sequences, so filtering differed. Libraries were prepared by immunoSEQ multiplex PCR; TCRdb keeps only in-frame clonotypes and omits some of them. That table supplies the V and J calls and clone size; D and trimming were determined from the DNA. The sample holds 450,000 to 700,000 clones, about 95% seen once. The receptor comes from a woman aged 30 to 39 in good health. The specimen sequenced was naive CD8+ T cells sorted from blood.

The CDR3, as DNA: TGTGCCAGCAGTGTCGGGACAGGGTTAAATCAGCCCCAGCATTTT. It codes for CASSVGTGLNQPQHF. The chain links TRBV2 to TRBJ1-5; the match to TRBD1 covers 9 bases. V was pared by 4 bases and J by 4 bases, with 5 bases of the junction left unmatched. The CDR3 is 15 amino acids. CDR1 is SNHLY, CDR2 FYNNEI, per germline.